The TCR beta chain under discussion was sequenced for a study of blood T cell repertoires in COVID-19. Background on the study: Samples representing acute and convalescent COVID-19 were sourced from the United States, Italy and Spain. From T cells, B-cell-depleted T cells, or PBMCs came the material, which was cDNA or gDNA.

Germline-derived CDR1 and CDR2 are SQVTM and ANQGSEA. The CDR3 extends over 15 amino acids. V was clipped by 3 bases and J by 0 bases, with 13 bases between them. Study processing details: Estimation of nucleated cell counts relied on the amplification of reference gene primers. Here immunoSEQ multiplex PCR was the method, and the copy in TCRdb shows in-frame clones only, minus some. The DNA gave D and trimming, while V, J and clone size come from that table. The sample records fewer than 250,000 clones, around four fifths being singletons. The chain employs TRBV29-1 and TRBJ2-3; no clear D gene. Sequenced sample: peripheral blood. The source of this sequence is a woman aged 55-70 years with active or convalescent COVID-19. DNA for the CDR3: TGCAGCGTTGAGCTCGGCAGGATTAGCACAGATACGCAGTATTTT. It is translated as CSVELGRISTDTQYF.